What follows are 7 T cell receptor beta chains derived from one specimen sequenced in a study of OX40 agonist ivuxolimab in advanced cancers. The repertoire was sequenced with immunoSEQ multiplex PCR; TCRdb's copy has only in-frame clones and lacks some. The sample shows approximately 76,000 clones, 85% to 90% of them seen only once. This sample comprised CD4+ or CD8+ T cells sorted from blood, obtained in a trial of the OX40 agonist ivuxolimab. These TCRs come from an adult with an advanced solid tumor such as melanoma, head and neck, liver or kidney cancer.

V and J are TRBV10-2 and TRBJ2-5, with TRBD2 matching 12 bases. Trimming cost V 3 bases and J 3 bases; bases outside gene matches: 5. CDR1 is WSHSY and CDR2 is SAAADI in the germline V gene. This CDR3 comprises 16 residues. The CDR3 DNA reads TGCGCCAGCAGTGATACTAGCGGGAGGTGGAAAGAGACCCAGTACTTC. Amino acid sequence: CASSDTSGRWKETQYF.

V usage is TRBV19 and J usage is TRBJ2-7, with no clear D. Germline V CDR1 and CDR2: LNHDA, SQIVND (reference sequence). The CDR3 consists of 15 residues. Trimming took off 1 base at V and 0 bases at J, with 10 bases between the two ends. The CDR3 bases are TGTGCCAGTAGTATAGGTCCCACGAGCTCCTACGAGCAGTACTTC. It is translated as CASSIGPTSSYEQYF.

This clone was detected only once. CDR3: CASSWGTSGNSGETQYF. The CDR3, as DNA: TGCGCCAGCAGCTGGGGGACTAGCGGGAATAGTGGGGAGACCCAGTACTTC. The chain carries TRBV5-1 and TRBJ2-5; 13 bases align to TRBD2. The junction had 10 bases not matched to a gene; V was cut back by 3 bases and J by 5 bases. CDR3 length equals 17 residues. Germline V gene lookup returns CDR1 SGHRS and CDR2 YFSETQ.

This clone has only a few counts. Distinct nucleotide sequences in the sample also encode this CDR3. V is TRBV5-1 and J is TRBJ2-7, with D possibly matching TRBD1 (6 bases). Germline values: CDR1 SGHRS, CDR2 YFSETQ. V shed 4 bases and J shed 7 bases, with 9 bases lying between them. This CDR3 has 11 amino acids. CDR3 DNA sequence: TGCGCCAGCAGCACTGGACAGGAGCAGTACTTC. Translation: CASSTGQEQYF.

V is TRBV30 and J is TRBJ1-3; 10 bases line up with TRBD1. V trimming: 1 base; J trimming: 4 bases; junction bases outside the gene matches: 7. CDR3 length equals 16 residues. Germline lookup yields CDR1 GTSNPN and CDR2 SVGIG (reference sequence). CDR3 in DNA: TGTGCCTGGAGTGGTGACAGGGGGCGAACGGGAAACACCATATATTTT. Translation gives CAWSGDRGRTGNTIYF.

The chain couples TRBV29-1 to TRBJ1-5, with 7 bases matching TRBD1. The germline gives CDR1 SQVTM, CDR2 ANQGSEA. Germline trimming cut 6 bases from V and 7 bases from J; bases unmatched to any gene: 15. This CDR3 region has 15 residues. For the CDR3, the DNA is TGCAGCGTGGCAGACAGGGTGGCAGCGGGACAGCCCCAGCATTTT. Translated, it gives CSVADRVAAGQPQHF.

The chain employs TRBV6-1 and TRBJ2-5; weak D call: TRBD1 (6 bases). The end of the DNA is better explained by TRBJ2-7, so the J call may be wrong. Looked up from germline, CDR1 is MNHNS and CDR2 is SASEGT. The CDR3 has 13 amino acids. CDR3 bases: TGTGCCAGCAGTGAAGGGGGGCCCTACGAGCAGTACTTC. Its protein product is CASSEGGPYEQYF.